A selection of T cell receptor beta chains follows, all from one sample in a study of vaccination and CD4 T cells after COVID-19. The antigens of these receptors remain unknown. TCRdb used MiXCR to reprocess the PCR reads, holding one entry per CDR3 protein. Of roughly 20,000 distinct CDR3 sequences in the sample, around 40% were seen once. This sample comprised CD4+ T cells from blood, cultured in vitro, obtained before SARS-CoV-2 vaccination. All receptors come from a human donor who received a COVID-19 vaccine. Both conserved end residues are part of each CDR3. D genes are given only for firm matches. Part of the rows lack a size; the others show once, few, many or a class for expanded clones.

D gene	J gene	V gene	clone size	CDR3 DNA	CDR3 protein
NA	TRBJ1-2	TRBV6-2/TRBV6-3	few	TGTGCCAGCAGGCCGTCGGGAAGGAGAGGCTACACCTTC	CASRPSGRRGYTF
NA	TRBJ1-1	TRBV30	few	TGTGCCGGGGGACTGCCGAACACTGAAGCTTTCTTT	CAGGLPNTEAFF
NA	TRBJ2-7	TRBV7-2	NA	TGTGCCAGCAGCTTAGTAGCGGGACAGAAGGCCTACGAGCAGTACTTC	CASSLVAGQKAYEQYF
NA	TRBJ2-4	TRBV21-1	few	TGTGCCAGCCCCTGGGAGGTAGCCAAAAACATTCAGTACTTC	CASPWEVAKNIQYF
NA	TRBJ2-7	TRBV19	NA	TGTGCCAGTAGTATAAGGGGCAGGGACACCGAGCAGTACTTC	CASSIRGRDTEQYF
NA	TRBJ1-1	TRBV2	NA	TGTGCCAGCACCCGAGGAGGCGACGGGGAACCTGAAGCTTTCTTT	CASTRGGDGEPEAFF
NA	TRBJ1-5	TRBV7-9	NA	TGTGCCAGCAGCGGAGCAGGGGGCAATCAGCCCCAGCATTTT	CASSGAGGNQPQHF
NA	TRBJ2-7	TRBV6-1	NA	TGTGCCAGCAGTGACCTCTACGAGCAGTACTTC	CASSDLYEQYF
NA	TRBJ1-4	TRBV5-1	NA	TGCGCCAGCAGCCCCAACGAGAGTGGCGAAAAACTGTTTTTT	CASSPNESGEKLFF
NA	TRBJ2-5	TRBV5-8	NA	TGTGCCAGCAGCTTGGCCGTGGGCCAAGAGACCCAGTACTTC	CASSLAVGQETQYF
NA	TRBJ2-7	TRBV11-2	NA	TGTGCCAGCAGGTTATCTCCCGGAACAGGACTCTCCTACGAGCAGTACTTC	CASRLSPGTGLSYEQYF
NA	TRBJ2-3	TRBV4-2	few	TGTGCCAGCAGCCAACCAGGGGAGGCAGATACGCAGTATTTT	CASSQPGEADTQYF
TRBD1	TRBJ1-3	TRBV7-9	few	TGTGCCAGCAGCCTGGAAACAGGGGGAGGAAACACCATATATTTT	CASSLETGGGNTIYF
NA	TRBJ2-1	TRBV7-3	NA	TGTGCCAGCAGCCAAACCGGGACTTCCTTTAATGAGCAGTTCTTC	CASSQTGTSFNEQFF
NA	TRBJ2-3	TRBV7-2	NA	TGTGCCAGCAGCTTAGTAGGGGGATCTGAGGCAGATACGCAGTATTTT	CASSLVGGSEADTQYF
NA	TRBJ2-5	TRBV5-5	few	TGTGCCAGCAGCCCGACCCGGACGCAAGAGACCCAGTACTTC	CASSPTRTQETQYF
NA	TRBJ1-2	TRBV6-5	few	TGTGCCAGCAGTTACGATGGGCAGGGAGTCTATGGCTACACCTTC	CASSYDGQGVYGYTF
TRBD1	TRBJ2-5	TRBV11-3	NA	TGTGCCAGCAGCTTGACAGGGGGCCGGCAGACCCAGTACTTC	CASSLTGGRQTQYF
NA	TRBJ2-2	TRBV2	NA	TGTGCCAGCAGTGTACTGTCAGGGGTCACCGGGGAGCTGTTTTTT	CASSVLSGVTGELFF
NA	TRBJ2-5	TRBV5-1	NA	TGCGCCAGCAGCTTGGGGGGCATCCAAGAGACCCAGTACTTC	CASSLGGIQETQYF
NA	TRBJ1-3	TRBV20-1	NA	TGCAGTGCTAGGGGTAGCGAGGGGAACACCATATATTTT	CSARGSEGNTIYF
TRBD1	TRBJ2-5	TRBV4-2	few	TGTGCCAGCAGCCACGGGGGACAGGTCCAAGAGACCCAGTACTTC	CASSHGGQVQETQYF
TRBD2	TRBJ2-1	TRBV20-1	NA	TGCAGTGCTACAGAGATAGCGGGGGGACACTACAATGAGCAGTTCTTC	CSATEIAGGHYNEQFF
TRBD2	TRBJ2-1	TRBV20-1	few	TGCAGTGCTTGGACTAGCGGGGGGACGTTCAATGAGCAGTTCTTC	CSAWTSGGTFNEQFF
TRBD1	TRBJ1-1	TRBV19	NA	TGTGCCAGTAGTATAGCACAGGGGGCTCCAATGAACACTGAAGCTTTCTTT	CASSIAQGAPMNTEAFF
NA	TRBJ2-5	TRBV25-1	NA	TGTGCCAGCAGTGATTCCAGCGTGGAGACCCAGTACTTC	CASSDSSVETQYF
NA	TRBJ1-2	TRBV20-1	few	TGCAGTGCTAGACCTTTTTCCGGGAACTATGGCTACACCTTC	CSARPFSGNYGYTF
NA	TRBJ1-6	TRBV20-1	NA	TGCAGTGCTAGAGGGCAGGGAGGATACTATAATTCACCCCTCCACTTT	CSARGQGGYYNSPLHF
TRBD2	TRBJ2-1	TRBV5-1	few	TGCGCCAGCAGCTTTAGAGCGGGGCCTTACAATGAGCAGTTCTTC	CASSFRAGPYNEQFF
TRBD1	TRBJ1-5	TRBV19	NA	TGTGCCAGTAGTATAGGACAGGGAATACGAAATCAGCCCCAGCATTTT	CASSIGQGIRNQPQHF
TRBD1	TRBJ1-2	TRBV11-2	NA	TGTGCCAGCAGCTTAGGGATCCGGGACAGGGAAACTAACTATGGCTACACCTTC	CASSLGIRDRETNYGYTF
NA	TRBJ2-2	TRBV6-1	NA	TGTGCCACCAAGGTATCTCCGGGGGCGCTACCCGGGGAGCTGTTTTTT	CATKVSPGALPGELFF
TRBD2	TRBJ2-7	TRBV20-1	NA	TGCAGTGCTAGCCGGACTAGCGCCTACGAGCAGTACTTC	CSASRTSAYEQYF
NA	TRBJ2-5	TRBV6-1	NA	TGTGCCAGCAGTGAAAGAGGGCTAGCGAGGAGAGAGACCCAGTACTTC	CASSERGLARRETQYF